The sequence of this T cell receptor (beta chain) was determined in a study of T-cell memory formation after mild COVID-19. Study information: TCR clusters largely stayed donor specific.

TCRdb analysed the 5' RACE reads with MiXCR anew, one entry per CDR3 protein. The repertoire has about 310,000 distinct CDR3 sequences, 15% to 20% of them found once; the top ten carry around 21%. This clonotype occurred a few times. This TCR derives from a man aged 18 to 29 who had mild COVID-19 (a few samples of this study predate the infection). Cell type and time point are not known. Sequencing input: PBMCs or a T cell subset sorted from them (not recorded which).

CDR3 amino acids: CASSLVGGLKRTEAFF. CDR3 coding DNA: TGTGCCAGCAGCTTAGTGGGTGGGTTAAAGAGGACTGAAGCTTTCTTT. The gene calls are TRBV13 and TRBJ1-1; D uncertain. The CDR3 is 16 residues long. Trimming took off 1 base at V and 5 bases at J, with 17 bases between the two ends. CDR1 and CDR2 from the germline V gene are PRHDT and FYEKMQ (reference sequence). Variable domain in full (rest from reference TRBV13 and TRBJ1-1): AAGVIQSPRHLIKEKRETATLKCYPIPRHDTVYWYQQGPGQDPQFLISFYEKMQSDKGSIPDRFSAQQFSDYHSELNMSSLELGDSALYFCASSLVGGLKRTEAFFGQGTRLTVV.